This T cell receptor (beta chain) comes out of a study of T-cell memory formation after mild COVID-19. TCR alpha and TCR beta cDNA libraries with sample barcodes and UMIs came from 5'RACE using constant-segment primers. TCRdb called the 5' RACE reads again in MiXCR, with one record for every CDR3 protein. In the table there are approximately 570,000 distinct CDR3 sequences, roughly 17% of which are singletons. CDR3 length: 15 residues. The germline V and J ends were trimmed by 2 bases and 5 bases, with 15 bases remaining between them. The germline CDR1 and CDR2 sequences are SGHTA and FQGTGA. This clonotype has a handful of counts. As yet, its antigen is unknown. Study observations and caveats: The finding that pre-infection memory included some responding clones suggested that cross-reactive memory joined. Clones that contracted from day 15 to 85 had balanced CD4/CD8; later expanders were CD4+ biased.

This receptor was obtained from an adult woman who had mild COVID-19 (a few samples of this study predate the infection). Cell type and time point are not known. The chain carries TRBV7-3 and TRBJ1-2; no definite D call. The sequenced material came from PBMCs or a T cell subset sorted from them (not recorded which). The CDR3 nucleotides are TGTGCCAGCAGCTTATCGGCAGGACCTTCATATGGCTACACCTTC. Its protein is CASSLSAGPSYGYTF.